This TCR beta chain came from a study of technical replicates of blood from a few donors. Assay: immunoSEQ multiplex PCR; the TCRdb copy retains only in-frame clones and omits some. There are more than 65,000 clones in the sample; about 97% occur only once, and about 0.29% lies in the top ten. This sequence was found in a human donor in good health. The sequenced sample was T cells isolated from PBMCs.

The CDR3 loop is CASTVSFSGANVLTF. CDR3 in DNA: TGTGCCAGCACGGTGTCTTTCTCTGGGGCCAACGTCCTGACTTTC. The chain has TRBV2 and TRBJ2-6; D unclear. Trimming stripped 7 bases from V and 0 bases from J, with 10 bases between. The CDR3 spans 15 residues. Germline CDR1 reads SNHLY; CDR2 reads FYNNEI.